This T cell receptor beta chain was identified during a study of early T cells in non-severe SARS-CoV-2 infection. Study-level background: Bulk RNA taken from unsorted whole blood was sequenced, leaving chains unpaired.

The library protocol tagged individual cDNA molecules with unique molecular identifiers. In TCRdb, the 5' RACE reads were re-called with MiXCR into one record per CDR3 protein. Of around 26,000 distinct CDR3 sequences listed, less than 6.5% were seen once; the top ten hold 4%. Trimming at V came to 4 bases and at J to 3 bases, leaving 6 bases not matched to a gene. The CDR3 spans 14 residues. Germline V gene lookup returns CDR1 SGHRS and CDR2 YFSETQ. This clonotype showed up many times. This chain joins TRBV5-1 and TRBJ2-5, with 7 nucleotides matching TRBD1. The material sequenced was whole blood. This TCR was sampled from an adult who was a healthcare worker with PCR-confirmed SARS-CoV-2 infection or an uninfected control (not recorded which). The CDR3 DNA is TGCGCCAGCAGCCCGGGACAGATTAAAGAGACCCAGTACTTC. The encoded protein is CASSPGQIKETQYF.